A single sample gave rise to the 8 T cell receptor beta chains below, sequenced in a study of CD8+CD57+ T cells in acquired aplastic anemia. CD8+CD57+ cell expansion had been shown by flow cytometry in patients chosen for sequencing. TCR beta VDJ and CDR3 were profiled, and genomic DNA was the template. TCRdb redid the calling of the reads with MiXCR, one entry per CDR3 protein. This repertoire shows about 470,000 distinct CDR3 sequences, over 25% found once; its top ten account for roughly 0.89%. The sequencing sample was made of sorted CD4+, CD8+, or CD8+CD57+ T cells (not recorded which) from PBMCs. The source of these receptors is a human donor with aplastic anemia.

The chain recombines TRBV7-8 with TRBJ2-5; 13 bases match TRBD2. This CDR3 has 16 residues. Per germline, CDR1 SGHVS and CDR2 FQNEAQ. Trimming took 5 bases from V and 6 from J; bases not matched to a gene: 9. The CDR3 loop reads CASSPPTSGGPKTQYF. The CDR3 DNA follows: TGTGCCAGCAGCCCGCCGACTAGCGGGGGGCCCAAGACCCAGTACTTC.

The chain has TRBV2 and TRBJ1-2; 8 nucleotides align to TRBD1. Germline V gives CDR1 SNHLY, CDR2 FYNNEI. J gave up 7 bases and V 3 bases, and 10 bases lay outside the gene matches. CDR3 length: 15 residues. CDR3: CASSDPRTGTRGYTF. CDR3 nucleotide sequence: TGTGCCAGCAGTGATCCTAGGACAGGGACGCGTGGCTACACCTTC.

This clonotype occurred many times. J is TRBJ2-5 and V is TRBV19; 10 bases fit TRBD2. This CDR3 has 15 amino acids. Trimming at V came to 7 bases and at J to 2 bases, leaving 7 bases not matched to a gene. Germline CDR1 is LNHDA and CDR2 is SQIVND (reference sequence). CDR3 region: CASTVVAGGQETQYF. DNA of the CDR3: TGTGCCAGTACCGTGGTAGCGGGAGGACAAGAGACCCAGTACTTC.

Note on this clonotype: A much larger clone sits a single nucleotide away, making a read error possible. The chain carries TRBV2 and TRBJ1-5; no clear D. In germline, CDR1 is SNHLY, CDR2 FYNNEI. The CDR3 is 14 amino acids. The CDR3 DNA sequence: TGTGCCAGCGGTGAAGGGCCGAGCAATCAGCCCCAGCATTTT. It codes for CASGEGPSNQPQHF.

In its sample, this clonotype was seen a few times. The DNA of the CDR3 is TGCGCCAGCAGCTTGCAAGGGCCTAAGAACACTGAAGCTTTCTTT. Its translation is CASSLQGPKNTEAFF. The chain carries TRBV5-1 and TRBJ1-1; D is unresolved. This CDR3 contains 15 residues. CDR1 and CDR2 (germline): SGHRS, YFSETQ. V dropped 1 base and J dropped 1 base, with 11 bases sitting between them.

The chain recombines TRBV20-1 with TRBJ2-1; perhaps TRBD2 as D (7 bases). The CDR3 is 14 amino acids. CDR1 DFQATT and CDR2 SNEGSKA come from the germline V gene (reference sequence). V was shortened by 5 bases and J by 2 bases, with 13 bases between the two germline ends. The CDR3 spells CSARGGATYNEQFF. CDR3 DNA: TGCAGTGCTCGAGGGGGGGCGACCTACAATGAGCAGTTCTTC.

The chain carries TRBV29-1 and TRBJ1-1; tentative D call: TRBD1 (5 bases). The V end lost 2 bases, the J end lost 1 base, and 5 bases lay between the germline ends. This CDR3 is built from 12 residues. Germline CDR1 is SQVTM and CDR2 is ANQGSEA. Here the CDR3 DNA reads TGCAGCGTTGAAACAGGGAACACTGAAGCTTTCTTT. Translating it yields CSVETGNTEAFF.

This clonotype has just a few counts. The gene calls are TRBV3-1 and TRBJ2-7; 7 positions match TRBD2. The V and J ends lost 0 bases and 3 bases, in that order; junction bases with no gene match: 8. CDR1 is LGHDT and CDR2 is YNNKEL in the germline V gene (reference sequence). The CDR3 loop spans 16 amino acids. The CDR3 DNA follows: TGTGCCAGCAGCCAAGATTTGGCTAGCGGTGTCTACGAGCAGTACTTC. Its protein is CASSQDLASGVYEQYF.